The 20 T cell receptor beta chains below all came from one sample that was sequenced in a study of blood T cells in healthy people across ages. A second PCR of 7 to 11 cycles used a sample-barcoded 5' primer and a J-beta primer mix. TCRdb reprocessed the 5' RACE reads via MiXCR and lists one record per CDR3 protein. The sample shows under 800,000 distinct CDR3 sequences, roughly 47% of them seen only once. Sample: blood. These receptors all come from an older woman in good health.

This chain uses TRBV7-2 with TRBJ2-1, with D tentatively TRBD2 (6 bases). V was cut by 4 bases and J by 2 bases, with 12 bases left in between. CDR1 SGHTA and CDR2 FQGNSA come from the germline V gene. This CDR3 has 15 amino acids. CDR3 sequence reads: CTSSSGGTAYNEQFF. In nucleotides, the CDR3 is TGTACCAGCAGCTCGGGTGGGACTGCCTACAATGAGCAGTTCTTC.

The chain uses TRBV5-1 and TRBJ2-7, with D hard to call. Germline V gene sequence: CDR1 SGHRS, CDR2 YFSETQ. Trimming took 0 bases from V and 0 from J, leaving 7 bases between them. CDR3 length equals 14 residues. The CDR3 DNA sequence: TGCGCCAGCAGCTTGGCTCAGAGCTCCTACGAGCAGTACTTC. Protein product: CASSLAQSSYEQYF.

This clonotype was seen more than once but under ten times. The chain uses TRBV27 and TRBJ2-7, with D possibly being TRBD2 (6 bases). Germline lookup yields CDR1 MNHEY and CDR2 SMNVEV (reference sequence). Trimming left V 0 bases short and J 3 bases short, with 12 bases between. This CDR3 spans 15 amino acids. CDR3 in DNA: TGTGCCAGCAGTTTATCGGCGGGGTCTGGCTACGAGCAGTACTTC. Protein: CASSLSAGSGYEQYF.

This clonotype has only a few counts. The rearrangement uses TRBV2 and TRBJ2-5; 7 nucleotides align to TRBD2. CDR1 is SNHLY and CDR2 is FYNNEI in the germline V gene. V trimming: 3 bases; J trimming: 1 base; junction bases outside the gene matches: 8. This CDR3 spans 16 amino acids. CDR3 sequence reads: CASSEDAAGPQETQYF. CDR3 coding DNA: TGTGCCAGCAGTGAGGACGCAGCGGGGCCCCAAGAGACCCAGTACTTC.

This clonotype was found a few times. The chain joins TRBV5-1 to TRBJ1-2; TRBD1 matches 9 bases. The V gene's germline CDR1 is SGHRS and CDR2 YFSETQ. V shed 4 bases and J 8 bases; nucleotides not matched to a gene: 9. The CDR3 length is 14 residues. The DNA of the CDR3 is TGCGCCAGCAGCGGGACAGGGATCGCGAGGGGCTACACCTTC. It encodes CASSGTGIARGYTF.

The chain uses TRBV15 and TRBJ1-2, with D unclear. Germline V gives CDR1 LNHNV, CDR2 YYDKDF (reference sequence). V was pared by 0 bases and J by 8 bases, with 10 bases between. There are 13 residues in the CDR3. The CDR3 spells CATSREVGWGYTF. The CDR3 nucleotides read TGTGCCACCAGCAGAGAAGTGGGATGGGGCTACACCTTC.

V is TRBV7-3 and J is TRBJ1-1, with TRBD1 matching 9 bases. The length of the CDR3 is 14 residues. In germline, CDR1 is SGHTA, CDR2 FQGTGA. J was trimmed by 10 bases and V by 2 bases; bases with no gene match: 8. Here the CDR3 reads CASSLGGDREVAFF. In DNA, the CDR3 is TGTGCCAGCAGCTTAGGGGGGGACAGGGAAGTAGCTTTCTTT. The full variable domain, its missing parts supplied by reference TRBV7-3 and TRBJ1-1, is GAGVSQTPSNKVTEKGKYVELRCDPISGHTALYWYRQSLGQGPEFLIYFQGTGAADDSGLPNDRFFAVRPEGSVSTLKIQRTERGDSAVYLCASSLGGDREVAFFGQGTRLTVV.

The rearrangement links TRBV7-3 to TRBJ2-7, with 12 bases lining up with TRBD2. The CDR3 loop spans 15 amino acids. The germline CDR1 and CDR2 sequences are SGHTA and FQGTGA. The junction had 6 bases not matched to a gene; V was cut back by 2 bases and J by 7 bases. The CDR3 DNA reads TGTGCCAGCAGCTTACGACTAGCGGGAGAAGGTGAGCAGTACTTC. Its protein is CASSLRLAGEGEQYF.

A remark on this clonotype: Being one base from a much bigger clone, this may be a read error. The chain combines TRBV10-3 with TRBJ1-2; D is ambiguous. The CDR3 runs 14 residues. The germline CDR1 and CDR2 sequences are ENHRY and SYGVKD. Here the CDR3 reads CTISEHSQVNGYTF. CDR3 bases: TGTACCATCAGTGAACATAGTCAGGTTAATGGCTACACCTTC.

The genes are TRBV3-1 and TRBJ2-5, with TRBD2 as a possible D gene (6 bases). V gave up 4 bases and J gave up 11 bases, with 23 bases separating them. The CDR3 runs 15 residues. CDR1 and CDR2 (germline): LGHDT, YNNKEL (reference sequence). CDR3 in amino acids: CASSLQVGDFNEQYF. The CDR3, as DNA: TGTGCCAGCAGCCTACAGGTGGGGGACTTCAATGAGCAGTACTTC.

This clonotype appeared a few times. Germline and junction disagree at one end, which may indicate a read error. V and J are TRBV7-7 and TRBJ2-5; no reliable D call. The CDR3 has 13 amino acids. The germline CDR1 and CDR2 sequences are SSHAT and FNYEAQ (reference sequence). The CDR3 sequence: CASSLVIEETQYF. The CDR3, as DNA: TGTGCTAGCAGCTTAGTTATAGAAGAGACCCAGTACTTC.

This clonotype was found many times. The rearrangement joins TRBV3-1 to TRBJ2-3; 11 bases are a match to TRBD2. The ends lost 0 bases at V and 5 bases at J; junction bases unmatched: 25. Germline-derived CDR1 and CDR2 are LGHDT and YNNKEL (reference sequence). The CDR3 has 23 amino acids. CDR3 nucleotide sequence: TGTGCCAGCAGCCAAGAGGTACTAGCGGGAGCAACAGTTCCCCATAAGGCGGGAGATACGCAGTATTTT. It specifies CASSQEVLAGATVPHKAGDTQYF.

This clonotype was recorded a few times. The rearrangement joins TRBV6-2 or TRBV6-3 to TRBJ2-1; D perhaps matches TRBD2 (6 bases). This CDR3 region has 18 residues. CDR1 is MNHEY and CDR2 is SVGEGT in the germline V gene. Trimming removed 0 bases at V and 0 bases at J, with 15 bases between. As DNA, the CDR3 is TGTGCCAGCAGTTACTCCCTAGCGCACATGAGCTCCTACAATGAGCAGTTCTTC. It encodes CASSYSLAHMSSYNEQFF.

This clonotype was found once. The chain has TRBV7-3 and TRBJ2-1; perhaps TRBD2 as D (6 bases). Deletions cut 5 bases from V and 7 bases from J, with 15 bases between. This CDR3 region has 14 residues. Per the germline V gene, CDR1 is SGHTA and CDR2 is FQGTGA. CDR3 sequence reads: CASSGSGGMNEQFF. CDR3 bases: TGTGCCAGCAGCGGGTCGGGCGGGATGAATGAGCAGTTCTTC.

The rearrangement joins TRBV7-2 to TRBJ2-5; 9 bases fit TRBD1. V shed 5 bases, J shed 7 bases, and the junction held 8 bases outside the gene matches. Germline assignment: CDR1 SGHTA and CDR2 FQGNSA. The CDR3 totals 14 residues. The CDR3 protein is CASSIDPGQGTQYF. The DNA of the CDR3 is TGTGCCAGCAGCATAGATCCGGGACAGGGGACCCAGTACTTC.

The chain joins TRBV20-1 to TRBJ2-3, with a weak D call TRBD1 (6 bases). Per the germline V gene, CDR1 is DFQATT and CDR2 is SNEGSKA (reference sequence). The CDR3 is 14 residues long. Between the trimmed V and J ends, which lost 0 bases and 5 bases, there was a span of 12 bases. The CDR3 DNA reads as TGCAGTGCTAGAGATCACCAGGGGAAAGATACGCAGTATTTT. It is translated as CSARDHQGKDTQYF.

There are a few counts of this clonotype. The chain recombines TRBV5-1 with TRBJ2-5; perhaps TRBD2 as D (6 bases). V gave up 0 bases and J gave up 5 bases, with 14 bases separating them. Germline loops: CDR1 SGHRS, CDR2 YFSETQ. This CDR3 region has 15 residues. The chain's CDR3 is CASSLAPGVGETQYF. The CDR3 nucleotides are TGCGCCAGCAGCTTGGCCCCGGGAGTGGGGGAGACCCAGTACTTC.

This clonotype turned up a few times. The CDR3 loop is CSAREATRYTKNIQYF. The DNA for the CDR3 is TGCAGTGCTAGAGAAGCCACGCGCTATACCAAAAACATTCAGTACTTC. The chain links TRBV20-1 to TRBJ2-4; D unclear. V was clipped by 0 bases and J by 2 bases, with 14 bases between them. The germline CDR1 and CDR2 sequences are DFQATT and SNEGSKA (reference sequence). CDR3 length: 16 residues.

Worth noting for this clonotype: Germline is not matched at one junction end, which may reflect a read error. This chain links TRBV20-1 with TRBJ2-7, with TRBD2 matching over 12 bases. CDR1 DFQATT and CDR2 SNEGSKA come from the germline V gene (reference sequence). The CDR3 runs 15 residues. In DNA form, the CDR3 reads TGCGGTGCTAACCTAGCGGGGGGGCCGGGGTACGAGCAGTACTTC. Its protein is CGANLAGGPGYEQYF.

This clonotype occurred many times. This sequence joins TRBV20-1 and TRBJ2-7; 8 bases align to TRBD2. There are 13 residues in the CDR3. J was trimmed by 6 bases and V by 4 bases; bases with no gene match: 8. The germline CDR1 and CDR2 sequences are DFQATT and SNEGSKA (reference sequence). This CDR3 is CSANGAGVAEQYF. The CDR3, as DNA: TGCAGTGCTAATGGAGCGGGAGTGGCCGAGCAGTACTTC.